This TCR beta chain was captured by sequencing in a study of response to subunit inactivated influenza vaccine. Broader study findings: After each seasonal influenza vaccination, few new T cells are recruited, the authors suggested.

This clonotype was picked up a small number of times. The target antigen is unknown. TCRdb ran MiXCR on the RT-PCR reads and lists one entry per CDR3 protein. Of about 160,000 distinct CDR3 sequences listed, approximately 12% are singletons. The CDR3 consists of 14 residues. Germline-derived CDR1 and CDR2 are SQVTM and ANQGSEA. Trimming removed 6 bases from V and 2 bases from J; junction bases left unmatched: 7. The material sequenced was CD8+ T cells sorted from PBMCs, taken less than 30 months after vaccination. The sequence derives from a man aged 50 to 75 who received an inactivated influenza vaccine. The chain combines TRBV29-1 with TRBJ2-1; 7 nucleotides line up with TRBD2. CDR3 nucleotide sequence: TGCAGCGTCGCTCCGGGGGGAACCTACAATGAGCAGTTCTTC. Encoded protein: CSVAPGGTYNEQFF.